These 8 T cell receptor beta chains originate from one sample sequenced in a study of T cells in Graves' hyperthyroidism and ophthalmopathy. The TCR beta CDR3 regions underwent amplification using RNA transcripts as the source. HTBI primers were employed in a first-round RT-PCR of the TCR CDR3. TCRdb re-derived calls from the multiplex PCR reads in MiXCR, one entry per CDR3 protein. The sample records more than 500,000 distinct CDR3 sequences, about 45% being singletons. Sequences were obtained from peripheral blood or thyroid tissue (not recorded which). These receptors all stem from an adult woman with Graves' disease, either hyperthyroidism or ophthalmopathy (not recorded which).

The chain combines TRBV10-3 with TRBJ2-2, with TRBD2 matching over 7 bases. The V and J ends lost 6 bases and 4 bases, in that order; junction bases with no gene match: 14. The germline V gene encodes CDR1 ENHRY and CDR2 SYGVKD. CDR3 size: 17 residues. The CDR3 here is CAISDNTGEGRTGELFF. In DNA form, the CDR3 reads TGTGCCATCAGCGATAATACCGGGGAGGGCCGCACCGGGGAGCTGTTTTTT.

The chain carries TRBV20-1 and TRBJ2-6; D is perhaps TRBD1 or TRBD2 (5 bases each). Germline V CDR1 and CDR2: DFQATT, SNEGSKA (reference sequence). CDR3 length: 17 residues. V lost 3 bases to trimming and J lost 9 bases, with 24 bases between them. CDR3 in DNA: TGCAGTGCTAGTGACGGGGCGGTGTCTGGGCCCAACAACGTCCTGACTTTC. It yields the protein CSASDGAVSGPNNVLTF.

This clonotype has a single count. V gene TRBV6-5 combines with J gene TRBJ1-5; D is unresolved. Trimming stripped 0 bases from V and 3 bases from J, with 21 bases between. Germline V gene lookup returns CDR1 MNHEY and CDR2 SVGAGI. CDR3 length: 19 amino acids. The CDR3 region has the DNA TGTGCCAGCAGTTACTCGAGAGACCGAGCCTTGATTGTCAATCAGCCCCAGCATTTT. Amino acid sequence: CASSYSRDRALIVNQPQHF.

As concerns this clonotype: Possible read error: a much larger clone is one base away. The J gene is TRBJ2-5, the V gene TRBV2; TRBD2 agrees at 9 bases. The CDR3 has 14 amino acids. Germline CDR1 reads SNHLY; CDR2 reads FYNNEI. V trimming: 5 bases; J trimming: 5 bases; junction bases outside the gene matches: 6. CDR3 sequence reads: CASSLAGEGETQYF. In nucleotides, the CDR3 is TGTGCCAGCAGTTTAGCGGGAGAAGGGGAGACCCAGTACTTC. The variable domain in full, completed from reference TRBV2 and TRBJ2-5, reads EPEVTQTPSHQVTQMGQEVILRCVPISNHLYFYWYRQILGQKVEFLVSFYNNEISEKSEIFDDQFSVERPDGSNFTLKIRSTKLEDSAMYFCASSLAGEGETQYFGPGTRLLVL.

V usage is TRBV20-1 and J usage is TRBJ2-5; 9 bases align to TRBD1. V lost 3 bases to trimming and J lost 9 bases; unmatched junction nucleotides: 11. This CDR3 comprises 14 residues. Per the germline V gene, CDR1 is DFQATT and CDR2 is SNEGSKA (reference sequence). The CDR3 nucleotides are TGCAGTGCTAGTTGGGACAGGGTACGGCAGCCCCAGTACTTC. Translation: CSASWDRVRQPQYF.

The V and J genes are TRBV28 and TRBJ2-6; D remains unclear. Trimming pared 2 bases from V and 5 bases from J, leaving 7 bases between. Germline values: CDR1 MDHEN, CDR2 SYDVKM. The CDR3 is made up of 14 amino acids. The CDR3: CASSLPLRANVLTF. CDR3 DNA sequence: TGTGCCAGCAGTTTACCTTTGCGGGCCAACGTCCTGACTTTC. The variable domain in full, with the rest retrieved from reference TRBV28 and TRBJ2-6, is DVKVTQSSRYLVKRTGEKVFLECVQDMDHENMFWYRQDPGLGLRLIYFSYDVKMKEKGDIPEGYSVSREKKERFSLILESASTNQTSMYLCASSLPLRANVLTFGAGSRLTVL.

This chain links TRBV6-2 or TRBV6-3 with TRBJ1-5; the match to TRBD1 covers 8 bases. Per the germline V gene, CDR1 is MNHEY and CDR2 is SVGEGT. The CDR3 consists of 19 residues. V was clipped by 2 bases and J by 0 bases; unmatched bases: 12. Here the CDR3 reads CASSYVRTGPWYSNQPQHF. As DNA, the CDR3 is TGTGCCAGCAGTTACGTGCGGACAGGGCCGTGGTATAGCAATCAGCCCCAGCATTTT.

This clonotype was picked up many times. The chain has TRBV7-2 and TRBJ1-2; D call uncertain. The CDR3 has 16 amino acids. CDR1 SGHTA and CDR2 FQGNSA come from the germline V gene. V lost 1 base to trimming and J lost 2 bases, with 14 bases between them. CDR3 sequence reads: CASSLVQAGPNYGYTF. The CDR3 DNA is TGTGCCAGCAGCTTAGTCCAAGCCGGGCCGAACTATGGCTACACCTTC.